These 8 T cell receptor beta chains came from one sample sequenced in a study of immune cell composition in non-small cell lung cancer. TCRdb's table, derived via immunoSEQ multiplex PCR, lists solely in-frame clones and lacks some. Here the sample spans thousands of clones, about 73% being singletons. The sequenced material came from lung tumor tissue. These TCRs come from a human donor with non-small cell lung cancer.

This clone was seen once. The rearrangement links TRBV10-3 to TRBJ2-1; a weak D match, TRBD1 (5 bases). This CDR3 contains 12 residues. Germline V gives CDR1 ENHRY, CDR2 SYGVKD. V was pared by 3 bases and J by 8 bases, with 8 bases between. CDR3 in DNA: TGTGCCATCAGTGAATGGGGCTATGAGCAGTTCTTC. It specifies CAISEWGYEQFF.

This clone has a handful of counts. The chain is built from TRBV19 and TRBJ2-6; 8 bases align to TRBD1. V was clipped by 5 bases and J by 0 bases; unmatched bases: 3. CDR1 is LNHDA and CDR2 is SQIVND in the germline V gene (reference sequence). This CDR3 contains 16 residues. The CDR3 bases are TGTGCCAGTAGTCCGGGACAGGCCTCTGGGGCCAACGTCCTGACTTTC. Its translation is CASSPGQASGANVLTF.

In this sample, this clone turned up a few times. The chain has TRBV2 and TRBJ1-5; D may be TRBD1 (5 bases). Trimming cost V 5 bases and J 4 bases, with 9 bases left between them. The CDR3 has 13 amino acids. Germline values: CDR1 SNHLY, CDR2 FYNNEI. CDR3 residues: CASSQQENQPQHF. CDR3 nucleotides: TGTGCCAGCAGTCAACAGGAGAATCAGCCCCAGCATTTT.

By sample fraction, this clone is medium-sized (0.01 to 0.1%). The chain carries TRBV5-1 and TRBJ1-5, with 12 nucleotides matching TRBD1. The CDR3 is 17 amino acids. The V segment lost 4 bases and the J segment 2 bases; nucleotides outside the gene matches: 7. From germline, CDR1 is SGHRS and CDR2 YFSETQ. The CDR3, as DNA: TGCGCCAGCAGCACGGGACAGGGGGCTGGTGGCAATCAGCCCCAGCATTTT. Its translation is CASSTGQGAGGNQPQHF.

The chain recombines TRBV5-8 with TRBJ2-1; 7 bases map to TRBD1. CDR3 length: 16 amino acids. With 0 bases clipped from V and 6 bases from J, the junction kept 9 bases outside the gene matches. Germline V gives CDR1 SGHTS, CDR2 YDEGEE. The CDR3 nucleotides read TGTGCCAGCAGCTTGGCCATGGCAGGGGGTCTCAATGAGCAGTTCTTC. As protein: CASSLAMAGGLNEQFF. The full variable domain, completed using reference TRBV5-8 and TRBJ2-1, is EAGVTQSPTHLIKTRGQQATLRCSPISGHTSVYWYQQALGLGLQFLLWYDEGEERNRGNFPPRFSGRQFPNYSSELNVNALELEDSALYLCASSLAMAGGLNEQFFGPGTRLTVL.

V is TRBV7-2 and J is TRBJ2-7; possibly TRBD1 for D (5 bases). Germline V gives CDR1 SGHTA, CDR2 FQGNSA. Trimming took 4 bases from V and 10 from J, leaving 20 bases between them. The CDR3 has 14 amino acids. CDR3 DNA: TGTGCCAGCAGCTCCCCATTTCAGGGCTATCCCCAGTACTTC. It yields the protein CASSSPFQGYPQYF.

V is TRBV19 and J is TRBJ2-7, with D possibly being TRBD1 (6 bases). V lost 5 bases and J 6 bases, leaving 17 bases between the germline ends. In germline, CDR1 is LNHDA, CDR2 SQIVND (reference sequence). The length of the CDR3 is 14 residues. The CDR3 loop is CASSGLAGAGEQYF. The CDR3 DNA sequence: TGTGCCAGTAGTGGGCTAGCAGGGGCCGGCGAGCAGTACTTC.

The chain is built from TRBV2 and TRBJ2-1; weak D call: TRBD1 (6 bases). The CDR3 spans 15 residues. Germline CDR1 is SNHLY and CDR2 is FYNNEI. Trimming took 5 bases from V and 12 from J, leaving 23 bases between them. The CDR3 reads CASSTGRGSGGPQFF. CDR3 bases: TGTGCCAGCAGTACAGGGAGAGGGTCGGGCGGGCCGCAGTTCTTC.